This record looks at one TCR beta chain sequence and its context. The antigen is unknown. The data derive from a study of cytomegalovirus exposure and HLA in healthy donors. The donors were members of the roughly 120-subject validation cohort (separate from the roughly 660-subject first cohort). The study, taken as a whole, reports: It was 164 TCR beta chains that were listed as cytomegalovirus-associated. Whilst most TCR sequences proved rare, a subset of public TCRs occurred across many donors.

Clones were sequenced by immunoSEQ multiplex PCR, and TCRdb holds only the in-frame ones, with some missing. This sample carries roughly 180,000 clones, around nine tenths of them seen once, and the ten largest clones take around 7.2%. This receptor was taken from a young man in good health and CMV-seropositive. Source material: PBMCs.

In nucleotides, the CDR3 is TGTGCCAGCAGTTTCTCACAGGGTGTTCTCCACTTT. Protein sequence: CASSFSQGVLHF. The chain combines TRBV27 with TRBJ1-6, with D perhaps matching TRBD1 (6 bases). With 3 bases removed from V and 16 bases from J, the gap between germline ends came to 13 bases. This CDR3 has 12 residues. In germline, CDR1 is MNHEY, CDR2 SMNVEV (reference sequence).